One and the same sample provided the 5 T cell receptor beta chains below, sequenced in a study of T cell responses to AZD1222 COVID-19 vaccine. The table came from immunoSEQ multiplex PCR; TCRdb's copy has only in-frame clones and leaves some out. This table has 65,000 to 75,000 clones, roughly 80% appearing once. The sample in question was peripheral blood, obtained 28 days after the second AZD1222 dose. The receptors here all came from an adult who received the AZD1222 COVID-19 vaccine.

This clone has ten or more counts. This chain connects TRBV5-1 to TRBJ1-2; D is uncertain. V lost 3 bases, J lost 3 bases, and 15 bases lay in between. The CDR3 is made up of 15 amino acids. The germline V gene has CDR1 SGHRS and CDR2 YFSETQ. CDR3: CASSYRKEADYGYTF. DNA of the CDR3: TGCGCCAGCAGCTATCGGAAGGAGGCGGACTATGGCTACACCTTC.

The chain carries TRBV2 and TRBJ2-4; D is possibly TRBD2 (7 bases). CDR3 size: 16 residues. Germline assignment: CDR1 SNHLY and CDR2 FYNNEI. The germline V and J ends were trimmed by 0 bases and 4 bases, with 13 bases remaining between them. As DNA, the CDR3 is TGTGCCAGCAGTGAAGCTGGGGGGGGGCTAAAAAACATTCAGTACTTC. This sequence encodes CASSEAGGGLKNIQYF.

The CDR3 reads CASSPGTVYGNEQFF. The CDR3 nucleotides read TGTGCCAGCAGCCCGGGGACCGTGTATGGCAATGAGCAGTTCTTC. V gene TRBV7-2 combines with J gene TRBJ2-1; the D gene could be TRBD1 or TRBD2 (5 bases each). Germline CDR1 and CDR2: SGHTA and FQGNSA. The V gene lost 5 bases and the J gene lost 6 bases, with 17 bases spanning the gap. The CDR3 is 15 residues long. The variable domain in full, completed from reference TRBV7-2 and TRBJ2-1, reads GAGVSQSPSNKVTEKGKDVELRCDPISGHTALYWYRQSLGQGLEFLIYFQGNSAPDKSGLPSDRFSAERTGGSVSTLTIQRTQQEDSAVYLCASSPGTVYGNEQFFGPGTRLTVL.

The chain couples TRBV19 to TRBJ1-1; D is uncertain. Germline CDR1 is LNHDA and CDR2 is SQIVND (reference sequence). The CDR3 sequence is 14 residues long. V gave up 5 bases and J gave up 3 bases, with 13 bases separating them. Here the CDR3 reads CASSAQTVHTEAFF. The CDR3 nucleotides are TGTGCCAGTAGTGCTCAGACGGTTCACACTGAAGCTTTCTTT.

The V call is TRBV19, the J call TRBJ2-2; TRBD2 matches 14 bases. The CDR3 has 18 amino acids. The germline V gene encodes CDR1 LNHDA and CDR2 SQIVND (reference sequence). Unmatched junction bases numbered 10, after V lost 5 bases and J lost 5 bases. The CDR3 sequence is CASSVPRGLAGETGELFF. CDR3 nucleotide sequence: TGTGCCAGTAGTGTCCCGAGGGGACTAGCGGGGGAGACCGGGGAGCTGTTTTTT.